This T cell receptor beta chain was sequenced during a study of blood T cells in healthy people across ages. The CDR3 contains 16 residues. Germline V CDR1 and CDR2: SEHNR, FQNEAQ (reference sequence). The V end was cut by 1 base, the J end by 0 bases, with 11 bases between. Per sample, a minimum of 6.5 million PBMCs were isolated. General study points: Unknown donor CMV status possibly confounded expanded clonotype changes.

The authors ran a second PCR of about 7 to 11 cycles using a sample-barcoded 5' primer and a J-beta primer mix. All cDNA molecules were each tagged by a template-switch adaptor with 12 random nucleotides. TCRdb called the 5' RACE reads again in MiXCR, with one record for every CDR3 protein. Here the sample spans 650,000 to 1,000,000 distinct CDR3 sequences, about 34% being singletons. Concerning this clonotype: What it binds is unknown.

The sequence was collected from a man aged 18 to 35 in good health. J is TRBJ2-3 and V is TRBV7-9; the D gene is possibly TRBD2 (5 bases). The material sequenced was blood. CDR3 DNA: TGTGCCAGCAGCTTAGTCGGCGGACTTAGCACAGATACGCAGTATTTT. It yields the protein CASSLVGGLSTDTQYF.